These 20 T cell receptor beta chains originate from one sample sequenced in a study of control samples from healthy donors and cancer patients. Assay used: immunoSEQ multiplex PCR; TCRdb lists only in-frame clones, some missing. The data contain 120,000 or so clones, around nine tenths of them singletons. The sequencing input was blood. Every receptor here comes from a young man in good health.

The CDR3 sequence is CASSFTGAGDQPQHF. DNA of the CDR3: TGTGCCAGCAGTTTTACAGGGGCCGGAGATCAGCCCCAGCATTTT. The chain joins TRBV27 to TRBJ1-5; 7 nucleotides agree with TRBD1. CDR3 length: 15 residues. V shed 3 bases and J 5 bases; nucleotides not matched to a gene: 7. The germline CDR1 and CDR2 sequences are MNHEY and SMNVEV (reference sequence).

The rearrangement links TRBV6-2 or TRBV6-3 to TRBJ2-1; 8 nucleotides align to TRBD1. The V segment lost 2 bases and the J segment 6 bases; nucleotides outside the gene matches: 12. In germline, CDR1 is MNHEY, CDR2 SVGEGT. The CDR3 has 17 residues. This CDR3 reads CASSYPSLRQGPNEQFF. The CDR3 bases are TGTGCCAGCAGTTACCCGTCCCTTCGACAGGGGCCCAATGAGCAGTTCTTC.

The chain's CDR3 is CASSARSQGNEQFF. CDR3 nucleotides: TGCGCCAGCAGCGCTAGGTCACAAGGCAATGAGCAGTTCTTC. The chain is built from TRBV5-1 and TRBJ2-1; D is unresolved. V lost 4 bases and J lost 6, with 14 bases in between. There are 14 residues in the CDR3. In germline, CDR1 is SGHRS, CDR2 YFSETQ. Drawing the rest from reference TRBV5-1 and TRBJ2-1, the complete variable domain is KAGVTQTPRYLIKTRGQQVTLSCSPISGHRSVSWYQQTPGQGLQFLFEYFSETQRNKGNFPGRFSGRQFSNSRSEMNVSTLELGDSALYLCASSARSQGNEQFFGPGTRLTVL.

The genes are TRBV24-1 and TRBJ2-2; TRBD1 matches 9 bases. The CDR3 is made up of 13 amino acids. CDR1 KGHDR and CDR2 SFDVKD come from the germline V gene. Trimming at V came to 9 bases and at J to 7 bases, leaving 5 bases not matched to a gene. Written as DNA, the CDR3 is TGTGCCACCCGGGACAGGGAGAACGGGGAGCTGTTTTTT. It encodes CATRDRENGELFF.

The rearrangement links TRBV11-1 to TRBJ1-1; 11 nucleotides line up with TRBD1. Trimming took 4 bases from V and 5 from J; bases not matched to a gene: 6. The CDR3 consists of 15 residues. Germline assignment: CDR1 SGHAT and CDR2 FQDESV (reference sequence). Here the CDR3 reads CASSSPGQGVTEAFF. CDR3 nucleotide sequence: TGTGCCAGCAGCTCACCGGGACAGGGGGTAACTGAAGCTTTCTTT.

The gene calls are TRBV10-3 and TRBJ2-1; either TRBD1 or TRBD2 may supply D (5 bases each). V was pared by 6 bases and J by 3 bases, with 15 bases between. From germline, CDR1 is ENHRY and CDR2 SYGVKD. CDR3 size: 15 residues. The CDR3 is CAISPRGADYNEQFF. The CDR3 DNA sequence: TGTGCCATCAGCCCTAGGGGAGCCGACTACAATGAGCAGTTCTTC.

Here the CDR3 DNA reads TGTGCCAGCAGTTCACCAGGGGGCTCATCTGAAGCTTTCTTT. It yields the protein CASSSPGGSSEAFF. The chain links TRBV6-6 to TRBJ1-1; 8 bases agree with TRBD1. The length of the CDR3 is 14 residues. V trimming: 4 bases; J trimming: 6 bases; junction bases outside the gene matches: 7. The germline V gene encodes CDR1 MNHNY and CDR2 SVGAGI (reference sequence).

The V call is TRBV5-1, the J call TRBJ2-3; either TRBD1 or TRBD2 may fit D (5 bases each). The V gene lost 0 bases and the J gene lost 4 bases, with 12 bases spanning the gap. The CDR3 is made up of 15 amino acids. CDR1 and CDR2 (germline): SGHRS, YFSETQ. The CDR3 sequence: CASSLGGARADTQYF. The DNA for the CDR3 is TGCGCCAGCAGCTTGGGAGGGGCGCGAGCAGATACGCAGTATTTT.

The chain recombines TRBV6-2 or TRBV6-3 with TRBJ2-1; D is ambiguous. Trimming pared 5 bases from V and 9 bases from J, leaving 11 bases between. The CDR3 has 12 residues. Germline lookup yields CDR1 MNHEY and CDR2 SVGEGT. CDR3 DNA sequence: TGTGCCAGCAGTAGGACGGGTCGTGAGCAGTTCTTC. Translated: CASSRTGREQFF.

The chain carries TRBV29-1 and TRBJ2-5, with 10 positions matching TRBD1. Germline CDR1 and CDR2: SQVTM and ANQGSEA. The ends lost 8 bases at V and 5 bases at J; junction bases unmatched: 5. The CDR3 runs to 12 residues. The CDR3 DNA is TGCAGCATAGACAGGGGGCGCGAGACCCAGTACTTC. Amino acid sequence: CSIDRGRETQYF.

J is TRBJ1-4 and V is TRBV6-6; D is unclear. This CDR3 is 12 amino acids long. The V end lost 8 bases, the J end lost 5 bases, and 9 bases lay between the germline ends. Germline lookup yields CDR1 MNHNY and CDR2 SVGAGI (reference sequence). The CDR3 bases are TGTGCCAGCCGGGGAAAAAATGAAAAACTGTTTTTT. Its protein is CASRGKNEKLFF.

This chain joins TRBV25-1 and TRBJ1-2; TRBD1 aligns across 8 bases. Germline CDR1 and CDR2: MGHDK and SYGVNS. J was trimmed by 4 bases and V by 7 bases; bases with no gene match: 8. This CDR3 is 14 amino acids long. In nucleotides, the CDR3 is TGTGCCAGCACAGGACAGGGACTGATCTATGGCTACACCTTC. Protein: CASTGQGLIYGYTF.

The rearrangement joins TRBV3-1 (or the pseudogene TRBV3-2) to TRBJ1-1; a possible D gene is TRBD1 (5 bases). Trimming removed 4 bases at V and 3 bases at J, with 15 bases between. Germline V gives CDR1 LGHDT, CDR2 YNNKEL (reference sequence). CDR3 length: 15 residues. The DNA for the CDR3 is TGTGCCAGCAGCCGACCCGATAAAGGGGACACTGAAGCTTTCTTT. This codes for CASSRPDKGDTEAFF.

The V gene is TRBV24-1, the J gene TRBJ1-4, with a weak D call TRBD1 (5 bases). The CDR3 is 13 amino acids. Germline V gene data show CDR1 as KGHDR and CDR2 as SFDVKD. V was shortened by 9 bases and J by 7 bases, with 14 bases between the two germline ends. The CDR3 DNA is TGTGCCACCCAGTCGGGGCGCACTGAAAAACTGTTTTTT. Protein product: CATQSGRTEKLFF.

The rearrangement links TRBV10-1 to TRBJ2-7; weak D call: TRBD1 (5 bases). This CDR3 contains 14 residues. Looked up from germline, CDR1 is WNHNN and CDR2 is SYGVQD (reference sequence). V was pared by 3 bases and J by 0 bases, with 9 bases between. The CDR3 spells CASSEGAGSYEQYF. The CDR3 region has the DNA TGCGCCAGCAGTGAAGGGGCCGGCTCCTACGAGCAGTACTTC.

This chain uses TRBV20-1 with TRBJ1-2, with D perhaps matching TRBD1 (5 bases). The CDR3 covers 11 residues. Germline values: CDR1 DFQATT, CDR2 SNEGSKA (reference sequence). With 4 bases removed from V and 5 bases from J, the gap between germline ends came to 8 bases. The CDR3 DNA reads TGCAGTGCTACCCAGGGATATGGCTACACCTTC. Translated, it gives CSATQGYGYTF.

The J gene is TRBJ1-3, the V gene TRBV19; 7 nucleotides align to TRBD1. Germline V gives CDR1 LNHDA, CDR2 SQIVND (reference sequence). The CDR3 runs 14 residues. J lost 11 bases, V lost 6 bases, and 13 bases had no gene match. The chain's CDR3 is CASRPDRSPGPIYF. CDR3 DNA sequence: TGTGCCAGTAGGCCGGACAGGTCGCCAGGCCCCATATATTTT. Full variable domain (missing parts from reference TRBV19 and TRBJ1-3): DGGITQSPKYLFRKEGQNVTLSCEQNLNHDAMYWYRQDPGQGLRLIYYSQIVNDFQKGDIAEGYSVSREKKESFPLTVTSAQKNPTAFYLCASRPDRSPGPIYFGEGSWLTVV.

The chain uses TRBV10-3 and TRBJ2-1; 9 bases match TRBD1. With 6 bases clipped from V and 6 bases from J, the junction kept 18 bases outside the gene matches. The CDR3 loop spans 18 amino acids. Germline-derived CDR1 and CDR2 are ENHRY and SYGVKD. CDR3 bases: TGTGCCATCAGGGCTCATATAGGAGGGACAGGGATGGCCAATGAGCAGTTCTTC. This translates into CAIRAHIGGTGMANEQFF.

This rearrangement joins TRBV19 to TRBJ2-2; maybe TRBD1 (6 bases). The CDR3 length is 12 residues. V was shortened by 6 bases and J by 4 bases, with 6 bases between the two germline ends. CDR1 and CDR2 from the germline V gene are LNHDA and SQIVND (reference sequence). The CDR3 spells CASRGGTGELFF. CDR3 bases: TGTGCCAGTAGAGGGGGCACCGGGGAGCTGTTTTTT.

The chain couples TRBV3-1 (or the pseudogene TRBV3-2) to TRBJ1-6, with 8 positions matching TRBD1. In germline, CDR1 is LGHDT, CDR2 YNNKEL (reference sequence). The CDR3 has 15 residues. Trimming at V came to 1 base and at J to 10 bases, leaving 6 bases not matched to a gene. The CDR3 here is CASSQGPQGGSPLHF. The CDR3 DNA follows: TGTGCCAGCAGCCAAGGCCCACAGGGGGGGTCACCCCTCCACTTT.